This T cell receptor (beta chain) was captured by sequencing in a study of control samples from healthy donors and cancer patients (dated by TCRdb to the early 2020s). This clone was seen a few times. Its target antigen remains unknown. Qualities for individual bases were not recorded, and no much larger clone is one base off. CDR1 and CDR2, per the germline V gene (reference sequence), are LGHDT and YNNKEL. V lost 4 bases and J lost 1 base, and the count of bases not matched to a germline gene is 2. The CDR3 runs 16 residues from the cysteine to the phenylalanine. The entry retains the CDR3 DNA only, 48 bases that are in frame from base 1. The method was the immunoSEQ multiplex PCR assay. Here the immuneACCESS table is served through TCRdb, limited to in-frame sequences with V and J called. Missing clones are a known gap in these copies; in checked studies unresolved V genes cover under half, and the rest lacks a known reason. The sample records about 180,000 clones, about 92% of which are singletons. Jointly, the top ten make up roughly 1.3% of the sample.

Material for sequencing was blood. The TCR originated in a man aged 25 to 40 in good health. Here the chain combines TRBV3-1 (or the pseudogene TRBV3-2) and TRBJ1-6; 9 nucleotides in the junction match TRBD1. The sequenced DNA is TGTGCCAGCAGCCGAGACAGGGGGTCCTATAATTCACCCCTCCACTTT. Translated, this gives CASSRDRGSYNSPLHF.